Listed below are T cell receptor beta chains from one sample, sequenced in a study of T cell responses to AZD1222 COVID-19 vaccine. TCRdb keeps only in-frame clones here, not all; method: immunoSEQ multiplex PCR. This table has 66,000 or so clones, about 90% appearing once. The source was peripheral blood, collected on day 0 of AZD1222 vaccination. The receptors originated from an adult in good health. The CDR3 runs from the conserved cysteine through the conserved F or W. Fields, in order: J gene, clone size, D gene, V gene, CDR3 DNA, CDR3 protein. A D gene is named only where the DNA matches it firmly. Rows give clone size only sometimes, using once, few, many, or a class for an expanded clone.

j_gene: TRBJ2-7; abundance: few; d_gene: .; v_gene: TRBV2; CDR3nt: TGTGCCAGCAGTGAAAGGGGGGTTGGGTACGAGCAGTACTTC; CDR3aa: CASSERGVGYEQYF
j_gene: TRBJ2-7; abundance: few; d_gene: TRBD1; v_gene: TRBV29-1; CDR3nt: TGCAGCGGTCGGACAGGACTCTCCTACGAGCAGTACTTC; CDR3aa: CSGRTGLSYEQYF
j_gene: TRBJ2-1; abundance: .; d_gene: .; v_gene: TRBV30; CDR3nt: TGTGCCTGGAGTCCTAGACTAGGGTCGCATGAGCAGTTCTTC; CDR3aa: CAWSPRLGSHEQFF
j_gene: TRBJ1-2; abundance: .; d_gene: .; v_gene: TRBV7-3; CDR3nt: TGTGCCAGCAGCCCACGGGACGGAGGCTATGGCTACACCTTC; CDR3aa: CASSPRDGGYGYTF
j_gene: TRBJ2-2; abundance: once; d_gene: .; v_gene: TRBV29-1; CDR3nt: TGCAGCGTTGACTCGGGCAACACCGGGGAGCTGTTTTTT; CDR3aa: CSVDSGNTGELFF
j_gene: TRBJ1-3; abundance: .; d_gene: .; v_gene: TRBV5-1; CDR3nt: TGCGCCAGCAGCTTGGGACAGGTTGCTGGAAACACCATATATTTT; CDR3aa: CASSLGQVAGNTIYF
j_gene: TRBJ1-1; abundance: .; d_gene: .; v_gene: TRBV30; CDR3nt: TGTGCCTGGAGTGTACAGAGCCCAGGGGCAGAAGCTTTCTTT; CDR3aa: CAWSVQSPGAEAFF
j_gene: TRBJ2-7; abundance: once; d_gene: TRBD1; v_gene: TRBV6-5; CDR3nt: TGTGCCAGCAGTTACCCCGGACAGGGAGCGGGGCAGTACTTC; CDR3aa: CASSYPGQGAGQYF
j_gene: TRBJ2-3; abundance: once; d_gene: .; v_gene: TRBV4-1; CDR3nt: TGCGCCAGCAGCCAAGGGATCCTAGGAGGGACCACAGATACGCAGTATTTT; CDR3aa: CASSQGILGGTTDTQYF
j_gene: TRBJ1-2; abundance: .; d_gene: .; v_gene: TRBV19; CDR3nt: TGTGCCAGTAGTGTCGCCCGGGCTCGTGGCTATGGCTACACCTTC; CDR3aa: CASSVARARGYGYTF
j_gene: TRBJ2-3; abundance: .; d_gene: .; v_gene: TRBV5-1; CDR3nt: TGCGCCAGCAGCTTGGCAGCCACGGGAGTTGGCACAGATACGCAGTATTTT; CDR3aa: CASSLAATGVGTDTQYF
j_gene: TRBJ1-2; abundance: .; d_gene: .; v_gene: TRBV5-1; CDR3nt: TGCGCCAGCAGCGTAATTGCCGGCGTCAACTCTAACTATGGCTACACCTTC; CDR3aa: CASSVIAGVNSNYGYTF
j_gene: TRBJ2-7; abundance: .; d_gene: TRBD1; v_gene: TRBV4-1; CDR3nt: TGCGCCAGCAGCCAAGAAGGTATGGGGACAGTCTCCTACGAGCAGTACTTC; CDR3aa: CASSQEGMGTVSYEQYF
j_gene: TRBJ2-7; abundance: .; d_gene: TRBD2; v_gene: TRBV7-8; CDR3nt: TGTGCCAGCAGCGGACGGGCGGGAGTATCTTACGAGCAGTACTTC; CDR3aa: CASSGRAGVSYEQYF
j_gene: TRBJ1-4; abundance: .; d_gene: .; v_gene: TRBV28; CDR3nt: TGTGCCAGCAAAGAACCGTTCAATGAAAAACTGTTTTTT; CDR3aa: CASKEPFNEKLFF
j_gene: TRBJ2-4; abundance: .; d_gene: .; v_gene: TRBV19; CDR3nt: TGTGCCAGTAGTATGAGGTTCGGCAGGGATGGATCCAAAAACATTCAGTACTTC; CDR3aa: CASSMRFGRDGSKNIQYF
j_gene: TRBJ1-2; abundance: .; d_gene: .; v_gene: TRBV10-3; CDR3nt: TGTGCCATCAGTGACTTGTCGGGGATGGATGGCTACACCTTC; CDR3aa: CAISDLSGMDGYTF
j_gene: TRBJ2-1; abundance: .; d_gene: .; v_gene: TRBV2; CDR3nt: TGTGCCAGCAGGTACGGGAGATCCTACAATGAGCAGTTCTTC; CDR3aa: CASRYGRSYNEQFF
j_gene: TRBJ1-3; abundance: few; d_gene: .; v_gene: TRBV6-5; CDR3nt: TGTGCCAGCCGATTTGGAAACACCATATATTTT; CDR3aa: CASRFGNTIYF
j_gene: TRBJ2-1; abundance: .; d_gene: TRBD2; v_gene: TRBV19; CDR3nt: TGTGCCAGTAGTAGGGTAGCGGGGGACTACAATGAGCAGTTCTTC; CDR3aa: CASSRVAGDYNEQFF
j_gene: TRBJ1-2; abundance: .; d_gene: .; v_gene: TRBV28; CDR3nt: TGTGCCTCGGAGGCTAGTAACTATGGCTACACCTTC; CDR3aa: CASEASNYGYTF
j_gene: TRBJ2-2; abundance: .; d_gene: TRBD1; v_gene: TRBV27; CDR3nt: TGTGCCAGCAGCCCGGGACAGGGGAACACCGGGGAGCTGTTTTTT; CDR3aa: CASSPGQGNTGELFF
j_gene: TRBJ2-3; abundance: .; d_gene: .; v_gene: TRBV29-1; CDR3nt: TGCAGCGTTGAAGATACGGGCACAGATACGCAGTATTTT; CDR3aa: CSVEDTGTDTQYF
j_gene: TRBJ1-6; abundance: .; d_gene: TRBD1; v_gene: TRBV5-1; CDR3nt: TGCGCCAGCAGCTTGGGGGGACAGGGACATTCGCCCCTCCACTTT; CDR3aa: CASSLGGQGHSPLHF
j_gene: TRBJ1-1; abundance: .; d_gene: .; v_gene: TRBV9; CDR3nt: TGTGCCAGCAGCGGCTCTACAGTCCCCGGTACTGAAGCTTTCTTT; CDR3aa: CASSGSTVPGTEAFF
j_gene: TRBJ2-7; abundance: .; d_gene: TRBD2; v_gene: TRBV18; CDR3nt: TGTGCCAGCTCACCGGGACTAGCGGGAGGGCCTGAGAACGAGCAGTACTTC; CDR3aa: CASSPGLAGGPENEQYF
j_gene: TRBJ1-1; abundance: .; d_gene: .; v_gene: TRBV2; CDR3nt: TGTGCCAGCAACCAGGGAAGAGAGAAGTTCTTT; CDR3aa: CASNQGREKFF
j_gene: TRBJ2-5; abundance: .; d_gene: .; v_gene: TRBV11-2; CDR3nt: TGTGCCAGCAGCTTAGGTGTTGAGACCCAGTACTTC; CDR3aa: CASSLGVETQYF
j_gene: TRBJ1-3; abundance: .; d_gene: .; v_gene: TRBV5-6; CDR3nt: TGTGCCAGCAGCTTGGTGGGATACGCAGAGGGCTCTGGAAACACCATATATTTT; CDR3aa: CASSLVGYAEGSGNTIYF
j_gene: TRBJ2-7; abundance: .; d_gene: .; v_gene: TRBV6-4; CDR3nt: TGTGCCAGCAGTGAGTACGAGCAGTACTTC; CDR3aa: CASSEYEQYF
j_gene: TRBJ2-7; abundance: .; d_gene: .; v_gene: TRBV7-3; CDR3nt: TGTGCCAGCAGCAAGGGGGTAGGCGCCTACGAGCAGTACTTC; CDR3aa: CASSKGVGAYEQYF
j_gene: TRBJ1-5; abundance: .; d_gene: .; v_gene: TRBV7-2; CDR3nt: TGTGCCAGCAGCTTAGTGGGCCAGCCCCAGCATTTT; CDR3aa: CASSLVGQPQHF
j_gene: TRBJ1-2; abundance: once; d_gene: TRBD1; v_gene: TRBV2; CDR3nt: TGTGCCAGCAGTGAGGGACAGGGCTATGGCTACACCTTC; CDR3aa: CASSEGQGYGYTF
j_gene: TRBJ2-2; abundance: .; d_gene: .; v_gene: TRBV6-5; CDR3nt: TGTGCCAGCAGTTACTCCCTAGGGCGGAACACCGGGGAGCTGTTTTTT; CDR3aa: CASSYSLGRNTGELFF
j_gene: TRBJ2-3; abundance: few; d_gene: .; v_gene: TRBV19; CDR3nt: TGTGCCAGTAGTCCGGACTACCCATCGGGACAGCTTGGGGCGCAGTATTTT; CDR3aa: CASSPDYPSGQLGAQYF
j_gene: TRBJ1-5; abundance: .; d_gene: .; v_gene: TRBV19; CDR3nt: TGTGCCAGTAGTCAGATGCGAGGGAGGGGTCAGCCCCAGCATTTT; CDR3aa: CASSQMRGRGQPQHF
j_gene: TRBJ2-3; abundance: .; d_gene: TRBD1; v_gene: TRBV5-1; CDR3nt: TGCGCCAGCAGCTTCTACGGGACAGGGGGTAGCACAGATACGCAGTATTTT; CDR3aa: CASSFYGTGGSTDTQYF
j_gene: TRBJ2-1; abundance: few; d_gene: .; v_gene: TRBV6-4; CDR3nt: TGTGCCAGCAAAGCGGAGTACTCCTACAATGAGCAGTTCTTC; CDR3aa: CASKAEYSYNEQFF
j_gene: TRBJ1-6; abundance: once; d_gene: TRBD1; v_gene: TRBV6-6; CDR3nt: TGTGCCAGCAGTCCCCAGGGGGGGGCTACGATAAATTCACCCCTCCACTTT; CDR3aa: CASSPQGGATINSPLHF
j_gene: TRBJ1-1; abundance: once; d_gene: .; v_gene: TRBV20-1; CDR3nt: TGCAGTGCTAGAGGGCCGTCTGAAGCTTTCTTT; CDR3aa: CSARGPSEAFF
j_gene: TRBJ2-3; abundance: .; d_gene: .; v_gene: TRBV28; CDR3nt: TGTGCCAGCAGTTTGGGGGATACGCAGTATTTT; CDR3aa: CASSLGDTQYF
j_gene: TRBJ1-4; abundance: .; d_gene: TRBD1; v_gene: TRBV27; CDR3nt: TGTGCCAGCAGCCGGACAGGGGGTTTTGAAAAACTGTTTTTT; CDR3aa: CASSRTGGFEKLFF
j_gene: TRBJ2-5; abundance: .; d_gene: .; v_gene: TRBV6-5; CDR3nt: TGTGCCAGCAGTTACACCTGGACAGAACAAGAGACCCAGTACTTC; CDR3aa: CASSYTWTEQETQYF
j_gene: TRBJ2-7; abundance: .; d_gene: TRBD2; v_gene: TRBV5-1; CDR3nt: TGCGCCAGCAGCCCACTAGCGGGGGGGATATCCTACGAGCAGTACTTC; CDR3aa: CASSPLAGGISYEQYF
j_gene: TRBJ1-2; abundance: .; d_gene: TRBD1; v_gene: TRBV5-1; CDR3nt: TGCGCCAGCAGCTTGGAATGGACAGGGAGTTATGGCTACACCTTC; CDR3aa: CASSLEWTGSYGYTF